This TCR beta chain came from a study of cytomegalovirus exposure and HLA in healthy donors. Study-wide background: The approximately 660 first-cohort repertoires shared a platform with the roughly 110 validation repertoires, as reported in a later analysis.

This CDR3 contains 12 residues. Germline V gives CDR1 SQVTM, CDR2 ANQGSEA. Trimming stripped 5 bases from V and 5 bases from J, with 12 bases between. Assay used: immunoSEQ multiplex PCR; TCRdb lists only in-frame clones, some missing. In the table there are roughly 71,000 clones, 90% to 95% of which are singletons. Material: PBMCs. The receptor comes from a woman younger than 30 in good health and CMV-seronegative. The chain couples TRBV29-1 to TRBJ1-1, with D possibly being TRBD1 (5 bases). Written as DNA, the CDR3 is TGCAGCGTTCCAGACAGAGAAACTGAAGCTTTCTTT. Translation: CSVPDRETEAFF.